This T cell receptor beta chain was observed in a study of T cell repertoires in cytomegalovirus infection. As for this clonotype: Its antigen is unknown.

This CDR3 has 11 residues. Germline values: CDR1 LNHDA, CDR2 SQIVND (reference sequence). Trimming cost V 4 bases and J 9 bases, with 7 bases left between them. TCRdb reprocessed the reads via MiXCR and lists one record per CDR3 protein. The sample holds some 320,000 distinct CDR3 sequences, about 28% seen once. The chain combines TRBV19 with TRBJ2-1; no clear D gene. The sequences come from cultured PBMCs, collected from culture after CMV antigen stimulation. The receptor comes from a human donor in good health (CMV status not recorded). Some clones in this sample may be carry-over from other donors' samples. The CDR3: CASSSGIEQFF. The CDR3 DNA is TGTGCCAGTAGTAGTGGGATTGAGCAGTTCTTC.